Listed here are 20 T cell receptor beta chains from one sample, sequenced in a study of beta chain features in type 1 diabetes. General study results and limits: TCRB CDR3s were moderately but significantly shorter in Type 1 diabetes patients in all four CD4+ subsets.

Antigen specificity for these receptors is unknown. Reverse transcription of all isolated RNA meant that expressed TCRB transcripts were sequenced. Clones were sequenced by immunoSEQ multiplex PCR, and TCRdb holds only the in-frame ones, with some missing. The sample has over 120,000 clones, roughly an eighth seen once; the top ten hold approximately 1.3%. The sample was central memory CD4+ T cells from blood. The receptors come from a man between 18 and 29 years old with type 1 diabetes.

The chain uses TRBV6-6 and TRBJ1-1; D gene uncertain. This CDR3 has 13 amino acids. Germline CDR1 MNHNY, CDR2 SVGAGI (reference sequence). V lost 5 bases and J 4 bases, leaving 11 bases between the germline ends. The CDR3 loop reads CASSVRVRTEAFF. CDR3 sequence (DNA): TGTGCCAGCAGTGTCCGGGTTCGCACTGAAGCTTTCTTT.

The J gene is TRBJ2-3, the V gene TRBV30; D ambiguous. CDR1 and CDR2 (germline): GTSNPN, SVGIG (reference sequence). V shed 2 bases and J shed 2 bases, with 17 bases lying between them. This CDR3 contains 16 residues. The CDR3 DNA sequence: TGTGCCTGGAGTCCCCCTTTTGGCGGCTACACAGATACGCAGTATTTT. This gives the protein CAWSPPFGGYTDTQYF.

This clone was counted between two and nine times. V usage is TRBV2 and J usage is TRBJ2-1; perhaps TRBD1 as D (6 bases). Trimming removed 5 bases from V and 10 bases from J, with 24 bases in between. CDR3 size: 16 residues. In germline, CDR1 is SNHLY, CDR2 FYNNEI. CDR3 protein: CASSLRAVGGLREQFF. CDR3 DNA sequence: TGTGCCAGCAGTCTCCGGGCTGTTGGGGGCCTTCGGGAGCAGTTCTTC.

This clone was seen more than once but under ten times. The chain joins TRBV7-6 to TRBJ2-7; no definite D call. Germline-derived CDR1 and CDR2 are SGHVS and FNYEAQ. V dropped 1 base and J dropped 4 bases, with 8 bases sitting between them. The CDR3 loop spans 13 amino acids. DNA for the CDR3: TGTGCCAGCAGCTTAGATTTGGCGTACGAGCAGTACTTC. Its translation: CASSLDLAYEQYF.

The V call is TRBV4-1, the J call TRBJ2-6; no clear D. Per the germline V gene, CDR1 is MGHRA and CDR2 is YSYEKL. The CDR3 extends over 19 amino acids. Trimming stripped 1 base from V and 2 bases from J, with 18 bases between. The CDR3 sequence is CASSQVRPGRPPGANVLTF. DNA for the CDR3: TGCGCCAGCAGCCAAGTACGACCAGGCAGACCACCTGGGGCCAACGTCCTGACTTTC.

With respect to this clone: The same CDR3 is also encoded by other DNA sequences in this sample. The V and J genes are TRBV29-1 and TRBJ1-2, with D unresolved. The CDR3 has 11 amino acids. V was clipped by 6 bases and J by 5 bases, with 10 bases between them. Germline CDR1 reads SQVTM; CDR2 reads ANQGSEA. CDR3: CSVGEGYGYTF. The CDR3 nucleotides are TGCAGCGTCGGGGAAGGTTATGGCTACACCTTC.

This rearrangement joins TRBV7-9 to TRBJ2-5; 8 bases match TRBD2. The length of the CDR3 is 15 residues. Unmatched junction bases numbered 9, after V lost 7 bases and J lost 2 bases. Germline CDR1 is SEHNR and CDR2 is FQNEAQ (reference sequence). CDR3 sequence reads: CASTLLAGPQETQYF. Written as DNA, the CDR3 is TGTGCCAGCACCCTTTTAGCGGGGCCTCAAGAGACCCAGTACTTC.

The rearrangement links TRBV14 to TRBJ2-2; 7 bases match TRBD2. CDR3 size: 16 residues. The V gene end was trimmed by 4 bases and the J gene end by 3 bases; junction bases not matched to a gene: 8. In germline, CDR1 is SGHDN, CDR2 FVKESK. CDR3 protein: CASSPRAGWDTGELFF. CDR3 bases: TGTGCCAGCAGCCCCCGAGCGGGGTGGGACACCGGGGAGCTGTTTTTT.

This chain uses TRBV29-1 with TRBJ2-7; D unclear. Trimming cost V 2 bases and J 3 bases, with 5 bases left between them. CDR1 is SQVTM and CDR2 is ANQGSEA in the germline V gene. This CDR3 has 11 amino acids. The CDR3 DNA follows: TGCAGCGTTGAAAACAGCTACGAGCAGTACTTC. The encoded protein is CSVENSYEQYF.

This clone appeared many times. The gene calls are TRBV6-6 and TRBJ2-7; TRBD2 matches at 7 bases. This CDR3 spans 13 amino acids. Trimming cost V 6 bases and J 4 bases; bases outside gene matches: 6. Germline CDR1 reads MNHNY; CDR2 reads SVGAGI (reference sequence). The CDR3 is CASSQRREYEQYF. The DNA for the CDR3 is TGTGCCAGCAGCCAGCGGCGGGAGTACGAGCAGTACTTC.

This clone turned up a few times. This sequence joins TRBV2 and TRBJ1-1; 7 nucleotides match TRBD1. Unmatched junction bases numbered 2, after V lost 9 bases and J lost 1 base. There are 12 residues in the CDR3. CDR1 and CDR2 (germline): SNHLY, FYNNEI. The CDR3 sequence: CASRTGNTEAFF. The CDR3 DNA reads TGTGCCAGTCGGACAGGGAACACTGAAGCTTTCTTT.

J is TRBJ2-1 and V is TRBV10-3; 10 bases map to TRBD2. Per the germline V gene, CDR1 is ENHRY and CDR2 is SYGVKD. V lost 7 bases and J lost 10; bases outside the gene matches: 10. CDR3 length: 14 residues. The CDR3 spells CAITSGGGSEEQFF. CDR3 bases: TGTGCCATCACTAGCGGGGGCGGATCTGAGGAGCAGTTCTTC.

This clone was detected ten times or more. The chain employs TRBV13 and TRBJ2-7; no firm D call. This CDR3 contains 16 residues. Trimming shortened V by 5 bases and J by 3 bases, and 20 bases separated the two germline ends. From germline, CDR1 is PRHDT and CDR2 FYEKMQ (reference sequence). For the CDR3, the DNA is TGTGCCAGCAGCACGACACTTGGCGAGGCTTACTACGAGCAGTACTTC. Its translation is CASSTTLGEAYYEQYF.

The V gene is TRBV5-4, the J gene TRBJ2-3; 9 nucleotides align to TRBD1. Germline V gives CDR1 SGHNT, CDR2 YYREEE (reference sequence). This CDR3 has 16 residues. The V and J ends lost 4 bases and 1 base, in that order; junction bases with no gene match: 7. The CDR3 loop reads CASSTGTGYGTDTQYF. CDR3 coding DNA: TGTGCCAGCAGCACCGGGACAGGGTACGGCACAGATACGCAGTATTTT. The full variable domain, with the rest looked up from reference TRBV5-4 and TRBJ2-3, is ETGVTQSPTHLIKTRGQQVTLRCSSQSGHNTVSWYQQALGQGPQFIFQYYREEENGRGNFPPRFSGLQFPNYSSELNVNALELDDSALYLCASSTGTGYGTDTQYFGPGTRLTVL.

This clone showed up just a few times. The chain joins TRBV18 to TRBJ1-2; D possibly corresponds to TRBD1 (5 bases). CDR1 and CDR2 (germline): KGHSH, LQKENI. This CDR3 region has 13 residues. V lost 3 bases, J lost 9 bases, and 14 bases lay in between. The CDR3 loop reads CASSPRDGDSYTF. CDR3 nucleotides: TGTGCCAGCTCACCCCGGGACGGTGATAGCTACACCTTC.

This clone has just a few counts. The genes are TRBV9 and TRBJ1-2; D is undetermined. Germline lookup yields CDR1 SGDLS and CDR2 YYNGEE. V gave up 2 bases and J gave up 8 bases, with 10 bases separating them. The CDR3 has 12 residues. The CDR3 loop is CASSVDAGGYTF. CDR3 sequence (DNA): TGTGCCAGCAGCGTTGACGCCGGAGGCTACACCTTC.

The V and J genes are TRBV7-9 and TRBJ2-6; no clear D. The ends were cut back, 5 bases at V and 2 bases at J, with 10 bases in the middle. This CDR3 has 15 residues. The V gene's germline CDR1 is SEHNR and CDR2 FQNEAQ (reference sequence). The CDR3 loop reads CASSPRSPGANVLTF. CDR3 DNA: TGTGCCAGCAGCCCGCGGAGTCCTGGGGCCAACGTCCTGACTTTC.

This clone was seen a handful of times. This chain links TRBV27 with TRBJ2-7; D might be TRBD2 (7 bases). Deletions cut 6 bases from V and 2 bases from J, with 11 bases between. The length of the CDR3 is 13 residues. Germline V lookup: CDR1 MNHEY, CDR2 SMNVEV (reference sequence). The CDR3 DNA sequence: TGTGCCAGCAGAAGGGGGGGGCCCTACGAGCAGTACTTC. Protein product: CASRRGGPYEQYF.

At least ten counts were recorded for this clone. In the same sample, other DNA sequences code for this CDR3. This rearrangement joins TRBV15 to TRBJ2-3; a possible D gene is TRBD2 (5 bases). Germline assignment: CDR1 LNHNV and CDR2 YYDKDF (reference sequence). V was cut by 5 bases and J by 1 base, with 16 bases left in between. This CDR3 has 16 residues. The CDR3 protein is CATSRGMTGRTDTQYF. The CDR3, as DNA: TGTGCCACCAGCCGGGGTATGACGGGCCGCACAGATACGCAGTATTTT.

V gene TRBV6-1 combines with J gene TRBJ1-1; perhaps TRBD1 as D (5 bases). Trimming stripped 4 bases from V and 4 bases from J, with 16 bases between. Germline CDR1 is MNHNS and CDR2 is SASEGT. The CDR3 contains 15 residues. The CDR3 nucleotides read TGTGCCAGCAGTGTGAGCCGACAGTCGGGCACTGAAGCTTTCTTT. This translates into CASSVSRQSGTEAFF.